This TCR beta chain was identified in a study of technical replicates of blood from a few donors. The CDR3 length is 14 residues. CDR1 MNHEY and CDR2 SMNVEV come from the germline V gene (reference sequence). Trimming pared 4 bases from V and 1 base from J, leaving 11 bases between. Data came from immunoSEQ multiplex PCR; TCRdb stores just in-frame clones and leaves some out. The sample holds about 60,000 clones, about 90% seen once. The specimen sequenced was PBMCs. This receptor was taken from a human donor in good health. Some clones in this sample may be carry-over from other donors' samples. The chain links TRBV27 to TRBJ2-7; weak D call: TRBD1 (6 bases). CDR3 sequence reads: CASSWDQGSYEQYF. CDR3 nucleotide sequence: TGTGCCAGCAGTTGGGATCAGGGGTCCTACGAGCAGTACTTC.